This T cell receptor beta chain was sequenced in a study of CD8+CD57+ T cells in acquired aplastic anemia. This CDR3 has 15 residues. V trimming: 4 bases; J trimming: 5 bases; junction bases outside the gene matches: 11. Germline V gene sequence: CDR1 SGDLS, CDR2 YYNGEE. Selection for sequencing was limited to patients who had shown CD8+CD57+ cell expansion by flow cytometry. There were no patients without severe acquired aplastic anemia. TCR beta VDJ and CDR3 profiling used genomic DNA as template. TCRdb re-called the reads with MiXCR, one entry per CDR3 protein. The data contain some 150,000 distinct CDR3 sequences, approximately 52% of them singletons. This clonotype occurred many times.

Source material: sorted CD4+, CD8+, or CD8+CD57+ T cells (not recorded which) from PBMCs. This chain uses TRBV9 with TRBJ1-1; 7 bases match TRBD1. This receptor was identified in a human donor with aplastic anemia. The CDR3 region has the DNA TGTGCCAGCAGCCCCAGACAGGGCGTAAGGACTGAAGCTTTCTTT. This encodes CASSPRQGVRTEAFF.